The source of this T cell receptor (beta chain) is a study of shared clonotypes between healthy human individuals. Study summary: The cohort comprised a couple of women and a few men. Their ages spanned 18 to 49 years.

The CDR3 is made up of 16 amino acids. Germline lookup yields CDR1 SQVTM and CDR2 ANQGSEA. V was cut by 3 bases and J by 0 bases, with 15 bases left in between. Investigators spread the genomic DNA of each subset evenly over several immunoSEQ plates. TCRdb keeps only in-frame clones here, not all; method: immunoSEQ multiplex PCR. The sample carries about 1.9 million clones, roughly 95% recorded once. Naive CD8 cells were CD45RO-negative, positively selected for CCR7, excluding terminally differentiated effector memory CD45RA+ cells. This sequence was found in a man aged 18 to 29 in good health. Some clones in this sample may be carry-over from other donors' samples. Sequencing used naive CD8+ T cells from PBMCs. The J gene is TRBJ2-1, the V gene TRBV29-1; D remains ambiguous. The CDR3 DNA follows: TGCAGCGTTGAGTACCCAGCCCTTAGCTCCTACAATGAGCAGTTCTTC. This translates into CSVEYPALSSYNEQFF.